Shown below are 4 T cell receptor beta chains from a single sample sequenced in a study of vaccination and CD4 T cells after COVID-19. The antigens these receptors bind are not known. With the Oncomine TCR Beta short-read assay, DNA from cultured CD4+ T cells was sequenced. TCRdb called the PCR reads again in MiXCR, with one record for every CDR3 protein. This table has nearly 15,000 distinct CDR3 sequences, around 48% appearing once. The treatment denotes: approximately 10-day PBMC culture with coronavirus spike peptide pools or control peptides (ViraFEST assay). The sequencing input was CD4+ T cells from blood, cultured in vitro. These receptors were taken from a human donor who had recovered from COVID-19.

This clonotype was seen a few times. V gene TRBV7-8 combines with J gene TRBJ1-1, with D hard to call. The CDR3 runs 16 residues. Looked up from germline, CDR1 is SGHVS and CDR2 is FQNEAQ. V lost 1 base, J lost 2 bases, and 14 bases lay in between. The CDR3 sequence is CASSLGHSYRNTEAFF. CDR3 DNA: TGTGCCAGCAGCTTAGGGCACTCCTATAGAAACACTGAAGCTTTCTTT.

This clonotype was found a few times. The chain couples TRBV4-2 to TRBJ1-2; D is uncertain. Germline CDR1 reads LGHNA; CDR2 reads YNFKEQ. The CDR3 is 14 amino acids. V lost 0 bases and J 5 bases, leaving 10 bases between the germline ends. CDR3 sequence: CASSQDMTGYGYTF. The CDR3 coding sequence is TGTGCCAGCAGCCAAGATATGACGGGTTATGGCTACACCTTC.

The chain uses TRBV6-2 or TRBV6-3 and TRBJ2-2, with D unresolved. The CDR3 has 15 residues. Germline V gene data show CDR1 as MNHEY and CDR2 as SVGEGT. With 11 bases removed from V and 5 bases from J, the gap between germline ends came to 21 bases. This chain's CDR3 is CAGSAWQAGTGELFF. CDR3 sequence (DNA): TGTGCCGGATCGGCATGGCAGGCTGGAACCGGGGAGCTGTTTTTT.

This chain uses TRBV6-1 with TRBJ1-2; D possibly corresponds to TRBD1 (6 bases). Germline V CDR1 and CDR2: MNHNS, SASEGT. The V and J ends lost 3 bases and 7 bases respectively, with 18 bases between them. The CDR3 is 15 residues long. CDR3 loop: CASSDLTTGLLGYTF. The DNA of the CDR3 is TGTGCCAGCAGTGACCTTACGACAGGCCTTCTTGGCTACACCTTC.